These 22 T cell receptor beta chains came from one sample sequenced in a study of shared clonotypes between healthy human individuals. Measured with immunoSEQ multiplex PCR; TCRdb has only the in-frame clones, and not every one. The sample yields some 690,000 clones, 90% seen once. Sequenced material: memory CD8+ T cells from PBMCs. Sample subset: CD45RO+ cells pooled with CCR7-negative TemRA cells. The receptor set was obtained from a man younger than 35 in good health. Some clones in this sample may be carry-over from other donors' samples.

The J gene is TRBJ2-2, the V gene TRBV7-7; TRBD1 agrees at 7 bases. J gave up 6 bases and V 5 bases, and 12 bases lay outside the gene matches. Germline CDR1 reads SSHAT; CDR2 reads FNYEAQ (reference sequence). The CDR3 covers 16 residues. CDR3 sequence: CASSPWGLDRAGELFF. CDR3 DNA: TGTGCCAGCAGCCCATGGGGCCTCGACAGGGCCGGGGAGCTGTTTTTT.

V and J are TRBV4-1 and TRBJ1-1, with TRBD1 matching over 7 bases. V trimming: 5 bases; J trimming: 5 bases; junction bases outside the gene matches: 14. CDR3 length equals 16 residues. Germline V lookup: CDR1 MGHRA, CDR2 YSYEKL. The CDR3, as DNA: TGCGCCAGCAGCGTCCACACCGGGACAGTTGGGACTGAAGCTTTCTTT. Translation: CASSVHTGTVGTEAFF.

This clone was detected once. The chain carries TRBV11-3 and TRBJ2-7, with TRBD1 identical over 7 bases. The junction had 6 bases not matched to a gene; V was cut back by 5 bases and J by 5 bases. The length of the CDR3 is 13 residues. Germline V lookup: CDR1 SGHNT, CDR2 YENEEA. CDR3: CASSDYQGDEQYF. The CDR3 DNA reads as TGTGCCAGCAGCGACTACCAGGGGGACGAGCAGTACTTC.

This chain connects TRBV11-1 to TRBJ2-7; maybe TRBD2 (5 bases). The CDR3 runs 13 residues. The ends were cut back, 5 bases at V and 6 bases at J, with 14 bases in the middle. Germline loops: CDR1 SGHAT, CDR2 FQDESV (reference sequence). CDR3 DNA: TGTGCCAGCAGCCTGACCGGGGTGAGCGAGCAGTACTTC. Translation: CASSLTGVSEQYF.

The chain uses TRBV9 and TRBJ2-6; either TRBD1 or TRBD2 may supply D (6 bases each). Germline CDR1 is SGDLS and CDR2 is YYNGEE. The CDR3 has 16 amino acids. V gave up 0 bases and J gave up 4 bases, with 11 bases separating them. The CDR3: CASSVVRGQGANVLTF. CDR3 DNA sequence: TGTGCCAGCAGCGTAGTCCGGGGGCAAGGGGCCAACGTCCTGACTTTC.

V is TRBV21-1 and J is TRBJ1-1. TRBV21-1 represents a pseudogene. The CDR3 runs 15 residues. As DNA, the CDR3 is TGTGCCAGCAGCAAAGGTCGGGTTGGGGGCACTGAAGCTTTCTTT. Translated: CASSKGRVGGTEAFF.

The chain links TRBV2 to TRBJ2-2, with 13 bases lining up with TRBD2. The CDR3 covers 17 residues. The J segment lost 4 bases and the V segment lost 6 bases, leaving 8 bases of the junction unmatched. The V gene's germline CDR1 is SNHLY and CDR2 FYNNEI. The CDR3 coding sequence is TGTGCCAGCAGAGGACTAGCGGGAGTGTCTCCCACCGGGGAGCTGTTTTTT. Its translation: CASRGLAGVSPTGELFF.

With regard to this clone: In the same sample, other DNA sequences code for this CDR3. The CDR3 nucleotides read TGTGCCAGCAGCCAAGGGGGGCACGAGCAGTACTTC. Its protein is CASSQGGHEQYF. The rearrangement links TRBV14 to TRBJ2-7; the D gene is possibly TRBD1 (6 bases). This CDR3 has 12 amino acids. The ends were cut back, 1 base at V and 5 bases at J, with 6 bases in the middle. Germline CDR1 is SGHDN and CDR2 is FVKESK.

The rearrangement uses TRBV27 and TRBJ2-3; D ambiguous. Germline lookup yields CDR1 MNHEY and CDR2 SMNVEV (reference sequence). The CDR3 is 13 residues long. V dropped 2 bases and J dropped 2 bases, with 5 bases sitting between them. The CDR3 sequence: CASSLPFTDTQYF. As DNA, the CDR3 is TGTGCCAGCAGTTTACCATTCACAGATACGCAGTATTTT.

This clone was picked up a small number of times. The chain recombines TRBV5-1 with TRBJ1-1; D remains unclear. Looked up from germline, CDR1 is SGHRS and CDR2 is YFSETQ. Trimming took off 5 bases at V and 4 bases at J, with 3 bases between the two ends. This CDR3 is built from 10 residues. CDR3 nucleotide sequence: TGCGCCAGCAGAGGCACTGAAGCTTTCTTT. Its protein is CASRGTEAFF.

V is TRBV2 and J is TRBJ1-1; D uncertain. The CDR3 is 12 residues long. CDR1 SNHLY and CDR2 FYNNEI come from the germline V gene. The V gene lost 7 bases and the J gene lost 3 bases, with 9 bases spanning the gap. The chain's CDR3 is CASTGEDTEAFF. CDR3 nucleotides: TGTGCCAGCACCGGGGAGGACACTGAAGCTTTCTTT.

CDR3 in amino acids: CASSLGAGVGVNTEAFF. Here the CDR3 DNA reads TGTGCCAGCAGCTTGGGGGCAGGGGTCGGGGTGAACACTGAAGCTTTCTTT. The chain couples TRBV5-4 to TRBJ1-1, with D possibly TRBD1 on 6 matching bases. The length of the CDR3 is 17 residues. V dropped 0 bases and J dropped 0 bases, with 15 bases sitting between them. Germline V gene data show CDR1 as SGHNT and CDR2 as YYREEE (reference sequence).

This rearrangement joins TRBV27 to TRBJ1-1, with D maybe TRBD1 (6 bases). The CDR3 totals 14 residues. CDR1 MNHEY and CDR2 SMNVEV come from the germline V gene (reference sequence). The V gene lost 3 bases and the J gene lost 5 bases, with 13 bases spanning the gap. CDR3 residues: CASSFSTGSTEAFF. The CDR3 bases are TGTGCCAGCAGTTTCTCAACAGGGAGTACTGAAGCTTTCTTT.

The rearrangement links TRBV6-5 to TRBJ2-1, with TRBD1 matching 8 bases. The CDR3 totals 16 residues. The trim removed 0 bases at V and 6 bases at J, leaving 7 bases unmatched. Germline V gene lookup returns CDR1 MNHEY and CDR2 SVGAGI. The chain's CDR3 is CASSYSTGQVVNEQFF. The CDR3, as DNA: TGTGCCAGCAGTTACTCCACGGGACAGGTAGTCAATGAGCAGTTCTTC.

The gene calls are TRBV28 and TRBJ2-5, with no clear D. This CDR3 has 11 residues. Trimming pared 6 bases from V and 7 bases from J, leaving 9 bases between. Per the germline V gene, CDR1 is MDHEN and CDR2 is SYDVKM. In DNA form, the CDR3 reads TGTGCCAGCAGCTCAAAGGTGACCCAGTACTTC. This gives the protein CASSSKVTQYF.

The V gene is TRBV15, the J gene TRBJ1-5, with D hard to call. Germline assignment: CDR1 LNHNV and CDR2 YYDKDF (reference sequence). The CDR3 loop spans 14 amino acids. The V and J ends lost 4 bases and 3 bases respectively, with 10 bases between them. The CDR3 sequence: CATSNPTDNQPQHF. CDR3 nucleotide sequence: TGTGCCACCAGCAACCCCACGGACAATCAGCCCCAGCATTTT.

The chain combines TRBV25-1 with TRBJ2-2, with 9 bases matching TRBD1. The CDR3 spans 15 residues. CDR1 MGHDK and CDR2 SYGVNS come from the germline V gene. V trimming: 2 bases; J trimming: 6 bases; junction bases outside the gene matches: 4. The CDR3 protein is CASSEGQGKAGELFF. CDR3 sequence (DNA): TGTGCCAGCAGTGAAGGACAGGGGAAAGCCGGGGAGCTGTTTTTT.

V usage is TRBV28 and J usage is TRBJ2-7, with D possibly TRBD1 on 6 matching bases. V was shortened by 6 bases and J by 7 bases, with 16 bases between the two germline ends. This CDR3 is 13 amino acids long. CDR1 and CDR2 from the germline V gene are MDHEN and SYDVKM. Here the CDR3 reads CASRSRGSQEQYF. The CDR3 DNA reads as TGTGCCAGCAGGAGCAGGGGTTCTCAGGAGCAGTACTTC.

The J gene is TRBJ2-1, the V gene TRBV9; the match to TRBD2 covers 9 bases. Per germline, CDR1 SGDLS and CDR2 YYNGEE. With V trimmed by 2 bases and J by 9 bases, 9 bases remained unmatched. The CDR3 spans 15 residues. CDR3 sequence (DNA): TGTGCCAGCAGCGTTGGGGGCGGGAGGGCTAGTGAGCAGTTCTTC. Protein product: CASSVGGGRASEQFF.

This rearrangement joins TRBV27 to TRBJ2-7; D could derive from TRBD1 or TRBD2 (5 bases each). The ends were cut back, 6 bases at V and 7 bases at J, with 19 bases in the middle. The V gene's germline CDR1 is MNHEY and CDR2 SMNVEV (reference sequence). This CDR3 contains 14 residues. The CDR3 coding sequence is TGTGCCAGCAGCTGGACACGCTACCCGGGAGAGCAGTACTTC. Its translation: CASSWTRYPGEQYF.

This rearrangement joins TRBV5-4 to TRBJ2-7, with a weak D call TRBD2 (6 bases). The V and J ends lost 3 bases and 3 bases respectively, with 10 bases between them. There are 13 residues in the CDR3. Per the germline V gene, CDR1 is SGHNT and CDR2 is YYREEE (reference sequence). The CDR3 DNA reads TGTGCCAGCAGCTGGCGGGGAAACTACGAGCAGTACTTC. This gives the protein CASSWRGNYEQYF.

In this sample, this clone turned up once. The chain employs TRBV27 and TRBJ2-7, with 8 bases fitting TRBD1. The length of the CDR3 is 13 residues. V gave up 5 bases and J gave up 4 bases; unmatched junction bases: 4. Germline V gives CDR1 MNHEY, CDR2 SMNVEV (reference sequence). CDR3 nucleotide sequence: TGTGCCAGCAGTCCAGACAGGGGTTACGAGCAGTACTTC. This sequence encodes CASSPDRGYEQYF.